This T cell receptor (beta chain) came from a study of T cell responses to AZD1222 COVID-19 vaccine. V dropped 2 bases and J dropped 0; count of bases not matched to a gene: 3. The CDR3 has 15 residues. Germline V gene lookup returns CDR1 LNHNV and CDR2 YYDKDF (reference sequence). Measured with immunoSEQ multiplex PCR; TCRdb has only the in-frame clones, and not every one. Of around 150,000 clones in the sample, about 90% are singletons; the top ten hold 1.3%. The sequencing here drew on peripheral blood, taken 28 days after the second AZD1222 dose. The sequence derives from an adult who received the AZD1222 COVID-19 vaccine. The V gene is TRBV15, the J gene TRBJ2-7; 8 bases are a match to TRBD2. The DNA for the CDR3 is TGTGCCACCAGCAGACCGGGAGGGAGCTCCTACGAGCAGTACTTC. Translated: CATSRPGGSSYEQYF.